This TCR beta chain appears in the sequencing data of a study of OX40 agonist ivuxolimab in advanced cancers. For the study at large: Subjects had a mean age of around 60 years, with a range of about 23 to 90; around 83% were male. Study findings and constraints: Researchers did not establish what antigens the expanded peripheral T cells target. By week 6 at 0.1 to 3.0 mg/kg, blood CD4+ and CD8+ T cells had expanded clonally.

TCRdb keeps only in-frame clones here, not all; method: immunoSEQ multiplex PCR. Seen here are approximately 89,000 clones, about 91% observed once, and the top ten hold over 2%. Germline values: CDR1 MNHEY, CDR2 SVGAGI. CDR3 length: 15 residues. Trimming stripped 2 bases from V and 0 bases from J, with 8 bases between. Only one count was recorded for this clone. The antigen remains unidentified. The chain recombines TRBV6-5 with TRBJ1-5; D gene unclear. Source: CD4+ or CD8+ T cells sorted from blood, taken in a trial of the OX40 agonist ivuxolimab. This receptor was obtained from an adult with an advanced solid tumor such as melanoma, head and neck, liver or kidney cancer. The chain's CDR3 is CASSYRQYSNQPQHF. The DNA for the CDR3 is TGTGCCAGCAGTTACAGGCAGTATAGCAATCAGCCCCAGCATTTT.